Sequencing of this T cell receptor beta chain was carried out in a study of shared clonotypes between healthy human individuals (dated by TCRdb to about 2020). The study in broad terms: The cohort included three men and two women between 18 and 49 years of age. For each donor, CD4 naive and CD4 memory were each run on three plates, CD8 naive on two plates, and CD8 memory on one plate. The study deeply sequenced blood TCR repertoires of five healthy adults to estimate repertoire size and the extent of clonotype sharing between individuals. To increase sequencing depth and limit assay-specific biases, different laboratories used diverse techniques to prepare libraries and sequence TCR repertoires. Leukapheresis yielded between about 0.94 and 9 billion PBMCs per donor. Broader findings and caveats from the paper: Higher generation probabilities were observed for clonotypes shared by all four sorted-subset donors than for non-shared clonotypes. Because the study included a small number of donors, the genetic and exposure-history diversity represented was limited. When a handful of donors were compared, the shared fraction of clonotypes was 5% to 6.5% for naive CD4, 3.5% to 4% for naive CD8, about 2.4% for memory CD4, and 0.4% for memory CD8. Sampling was restricted to blood, and TCR repertoires in tissue are likely to differ from TCR repertoires in blood. Naive subsets generally had larger estimated clonotype richness than memory subsets did. Pairwise subsampling led to the expectation that sequencing depth would affect the degree of clonotype sharing among donors. Incomplete sequencing was indicated by rarefaction of sorted-subset datasets, despite the large sequencing depth.

Including the terminal cysteine and phenylalanine, the CDR3 comprises 13 residues. The DNA shown is the 39-base CDR3, in frame from base 1. In the germline V gene, CDR1 corresponds to SQVTM and CDR2 to ANQGSEA. Germline trimming amounts to 8 bases on V and 0 bases on J, with 3 as the count of junction bases outside the gene matches. Using the deep immunoSEQ assay, multiplex PCR amplified TCR CDR3 regions from genomic DNA. Extracted genomic DNA from each cell subset was spread evenly across all wells of several immunoSEQ 96-well plates, with each plate serving as a replicate. For sorted subsets, around 200 ng genomic DNA, equal to tens of thousands of T cell genomes, was loaded into each replicate PCR. Purified libraries were measured with a Qubit 3.0 fluorometer, size-checked on a Bioanalyzer 2100, and measured again with the KAPA Library Quantification kit. Every immunoSEQ 96-well plate was sequenced on a dedicated single-read 150-cycle Illumina NextSeq 550 flow cell. Processing in the source paper ran as follows. Because the immunoSEQ output included only junctional sequences and no quality scores, the filtering could not be the same as the filtering used for full-length reads. Sequences were annotated with PyIR, a Python wrapper for IgBLAST v1.9, and V/J genes and CDR3 were assigned using IMGT germline references. Any read was removed if the V/J assignment was weak (E-value above 1e-6), the CDR3 was missing, or the read contained stop codons, out-of-frame junctions, or ambiguous translated residues. A V3J clonotype was defined by an identical inferred V gene, J gene, and CDR3 amino acid sequence. The percentage overlap between two repertoires was calculated by dividing the number of shared unique clonotypes by the size of the smaller repertoire. Richness of each repertoire was evaluated using RTK rarefaction, the Chao1 estimator, and Recon v2.1 estimates of unobserved clonotypes. Generation probabilities were computed with OLGA for all TCRbeta clonotypes obtained by the gDNA method from several donors. TCRdb obtained this table from immuneACCESS and retained in-frame rearrangements with V and J assigned. These tables miss some clones; where compared with another copy, unresolved V genes account for less than half of the shortfall, and the remainder is unexplained. V, J and clone size are taken as reported in that table, and D and trimming were inferred from the DNA itself. In this sample the table shows about 700,000 clones, roughly 94% of which occur a single time. 24% of the sample is held by the ten biggest clonotypes.

As to this clone: Its antigen target is currently unknown. No base quality values were provided; no much bigger clone lies one nucleotide off.

For the CD8 naive samples, CD45RO-negative cells were positively selected for CCR7, yielding a CD45RA+CCR7+ population from which TemRA cells were excluded. The donors were healthy, HIV-negative adults who had no recently reported acute infections or vaccinations. Every donor was a Caucasian adult living in Nashville, Tennessee, USA. Blood was collected by leukapheresis, and PBMCs were isolated by Ficoll-Histopaque density gradient centrifugation and then cryopreserved in liquid nitrogen vapor phase. Purity and quantity of every magnetically sorted T cell population were checked by analytical flow cytometry. Genomic DNA was isolated from every sorted fraction and measured by UV absorbance on a Nanodrop 2000c.

The TCR sequence derives from a man between 25 and 39 years old in good health. The V gene is TRBV29-1 and the J gene is TRBJ2-2; TRBD1 aligns with 7 central bases. Source material: naive CD8+ T cells sorted from blood. This specimen's cell subset or site label, interpreted: CD45RA+CCR7+. The CDR3 region has the sequence CSHRGANTGELFF. The nucleotide sequence reads TGCAGCCACAGGGGCGCGAACACCGGGGAGCTGTTTTTT.